The 7 T cell receptor beta chains given below trace back to one sample, sequenced in a study of T cell repertoires in cytomegalovirus infection. Their target antigens are unknown. MiXCR, applied by TCRdb to the reads, yields one record per CDR3 protein. Of about 920,000 distinct CDR3 sequences in the sample, 31% were seen once. The specimen was cultured CD8+ T cells from PBMCs, collected from culture after CMV antigen stimulation. Every receptor here comes from a human donor in good health (CMV status not recorded). Some clones in this sample may be carry-over from other donors' samples.

In this sample, this clonotype turned up a few times. This chain connects TRBV4-1 to TRBJ2-1; TRBD2 agrees at 11 bases. The length of the CDR3 is 17 residues. J was trimmed by 3 bases and V by 1 base; bases with no gene match: 5. Germline loops: CDR1 MGHRA, CDR2 YSYEKL. This chain's CDR3 is CASSQGLLAGDYNEQFF. The CDR3 DNA follows: TGCGCCAGCAGCCAAGGACTACTAGCGGGGGACTACAATGAGCAGTTCTTC.

This chain links TRBV9 with TRBJ1-2; D uncertain. CDR1 SGDLS and CDR2 YYNGEE come from the germline V gene. The CDR3 has 17 residues. Trimming took 0 bases from V and 3 from J, leaving 18 bases between them. The CDR3 region has the DNA TGTGCCAGCAGCGTAGATGTCGTAACCTTAGGCGACTATGGCTACACCTTC. It yields the protein CASSVDVVTLGDYGYTF.

This clonotype has only a few counts. The rearrangement uses TRBV10-2 and TRBJ2-2; 8 positions agree with TRBD1. Germline trimming cut 6 bases from V and 6 bases from J; bases unmatched to any gene: 9. Germline V gene data show CDR1 as WSHSY and CDR2 as SAAADI. This CDR3 region has 15 residues. The CDR3 here is CASSPDRGSSGELFF. The CDR3 nucleotides are TGCGCCAGCAGCCCAGACAGGGGATCCTCCGGGGAGCTGTTTTTT.

V and J are TRBV24-1 and TRBJ2-6; 9 nucleotides match TRBD1. The CDR3 extends over 16 amino acids. Losses at the gene ends were 5 bases for V and 0 bases for J; bases not matched to a gene: 1. Germline CDR1 is KGHDR and CDR2 is SFDVKD. CDR3 nucleotides: TGTGCCACCAGTGGACAGGGGGACTCTGGGGCCAACGTCCTGACTTTC. This codes for CATSGQGDSGANVLTF.

The gene calls are TRBV7-9 and TRBJ2-7; D is perhaps TRBD2 (5 bases). Deletions cut 5 bases from V and 4 bases from J, with 9 bases between. The germline V gene has CDR1 SEHNR and CDR2 FQNEAQ (reference sequence). The CDR3 is 12 residues long. In DNA, the CDR3 is TGTGCCAGCAGCCGCCCGGGGTACGAGCAGTACGTC. Its translation: CASSRPGYEQYV.

V usage is TRBV28 and J usage is TRBJ2-7; D might be TRBD2 (6 bases). CDR1 and CDR2 (germline): MDHEN, SYDVKM. The V and J ends lost 3 bases and 3 bases respectively, with 12 bases between them. This CDR3 spans 14 amino acids. The CDR3 is CASSFRGAYYEQYV. CDR3 in DNA: TGTGCCAGCAGTTTTCGCGGGGCTTACTACGAGCAGTACGTC.

The gene calls are TRBV12-3 or TRBV12-4 and TRBJ2-3; 8 bases are a match to TRBD1. There are 17 residues in the CDR3. J gave up 1 base and V 1 base, and 7 bases lay outside the gene matches. CDR3 coding DNA: TGTGCCAGCAGTTTAGTGACAGGGGTTCTACGCACAGATACGCAGTATTTT. Residues: CASSLVTGVLRTDTQYF.